The 10 T cell receptor beta chains below come from one sample, sequenced in a study of CD8 T cells in ankylosing spondylitis (dated by TCRdb to the late 2010s). The library came from 5' RACE. The sequencing machine was an Illumina HiSeq 2500. TCRdb ran its own pipeline on the public reads, namely fastp trimming at Q25 and MiXCR clone calling, and kept in-frame beta chains. Rows matching on CDR3 protein sequence are summarized as one entry with the most common DNA and genes. The sample table shows 25,000 to 35,000 distinct CDR3 sequences, and 7.2% are seen once. About 10% of the sample is in the top ten clones. Material for sequencing was blood, either unsorted or a sorted T cell fraction (not recorded which). Receptor source: a male donor with ankylosing spondylitis or in good health (not recorded which).

The chain links TRBV4-2 to TRBJ2-1; D is possibly TRBD2 (6 bases). The CDR3 is made up of 15 amino acids. The germline V and J ends were trimmed by 1 base and 7 bases, with 14 bases remaining between them. Per the germline V gene, CDR1 is LGHNA and CDR2 is YNFKEQ. The CDR3 nucleotides read TGTGCCAGCAGCCAAGCCCGGGACTTTCGGAATGAGCAGTTCTTC. Translating it yields CASSQARDFRNEQFF.

This clonotype was counted a few times. This chain connects TRBV19 to TRBJ2-3, with 8 bases fitting TRBD2. The CDR3 has 15 amino acids. With V trimmed by 7 bases and J by 3 bases, 9 bases remained unmatched. Germline values: CDR1 LNHDA, CDR2 SQIVND (reference sequence). CDR3 sequence (DNA): TGTGCCAGTACCCAGGGCGGGGGGCGAACAGATACGCAGTATTTT. Its translation is CASTQGGGRTDTQYF. The variable domain in full, with the rest retrieved from reference TRBV19 and TRBJ2-3, is DGGITQSPKYLFRKEGQNVTLSCEQNLNHDAMYWYRQDPGQGLRLIYYSQIVNDFQKGDIAEGYSVSREKKESFPLTVTSAQKNPTAFYLCASTQGGGRTDTQYFGPGTRLTVL.

This clonotype was counted many times. The rearrangement links TRBV24-1 to TRBJ2-3; TRBD2 might be the D (6 bases). CDR3 length: 16 amino acids. Trimming took 4 bases from V and 2 from J, leaving 15 bases between them. Looked up from germline, CDR1 is KGHDR and CDR2 is SFDVKD. The CDR3 coding sequence is TGTGCCACCAGTGACCCGGGAGTCCCTAACACAGATACGCAGTATTTT. Protein: CATSDPGVPNTDTQYF.

In this sample, this clonotype turned up many times. This chain connects TRBV5-1 to TRBJ2-1; 9 bases agree with TRBD2. Germline values: CDR1 SGHRS, CDR2 YFSETQ. V was pared by 2 bases and J by 7 bases, with 7 bases of the junction left unmatched. CDR3 length: 15 amino acids. The CDR3 here is CASSFSGLAKNEQFF. CDR3 DNA: TGCGCCAGCAGCTTCTCTGGACTAGCGAAGAATGAGCAGTTCTTC. Using reference TRBV5-1 and TRBJ2-1 for the parts outside the CDR3, the full variable domain is KAGVTQTPRYLIKTRGQQVTLSCSPISGHRSVSWYQQTPGQGLQFLFEYFSETQRNKGNFPGRFSGRQFSNSRSEMNVSTLELGDSALYLCASSFSGLAKNEQFFGPGTRLTVL.

There are a few counts of this clonotype. In DNA form, the CDR3 reads TGTGCCAGCAGCTTAGGTCCGGGTAACAATGAGCAGTTCTTC. Protein sequence: CASSLGPGNNEQFF. The chain recombines TRBV7-9 with TRBJ2-1, with D unclear. This CDR3 is built from 14 residues. Trimming removed 1 base from V and 5 bases from J, with 9 bases in between. Germline V CDR1 and CDR2: SEHNR, FQNEAQ (reference sequence).

The genes are TRBV7-2 and TRBJ2-5; the match to TRBD2 covers 9 bases. The CDR3 loop spans 16 amino acids. Germline V CDR1 and CDR2: SGHTA, FQGNSA. With 0 bases clipped from V and 5 bases from J, the junction kept 7 bases outside the gene matches. The CDR3 bases are TGTGCCAGCAGCTTAGCTAGCGGGAGCTGGGGGGAGACCCAGTACTTC. Protein: CASSLASGSWGETQYF.

As to this clonotype: A read error may be the cause here, since a much bigger clone is one base away. This chain uses TRBV19 with TRBJ2-5; 11 bases map to TRBD2. CDR3 length: 17 residues. Germline values: CDR1 LNHDA, CDR2 SQIVND (reference sequence). CDR3 protein: CSSSSGTSGFFQETQYF. The CDR3 region has the DNA TGTTCCAGCTCTTCCGGGACTAGCGGCTTTTTTCAAGAGACCCAGTACTTC.

The chain combines TRBV11-2 with TRBJ2-2, with D unclear. The V end was cut by 1 base, the J end by 6 bases, with 12 bases between. The CDR3 has 15 residues. Germline V gene data show CDR1 as SGHAT and CDR2 as FQNNGV. The CDR3: CASSLVPSSAGELFF. The CDR3 nucleotides read TGTGCCAGCAGCTTAGTCCCCTCTAGTGCCGGGGAGCTGTTTTTT.

This clonotype has at least ten counts. The chain joins TRBV20-1 to TRBJ1-1; the D gene is possibly TRBD1 (6 bases). The CDR3 is 15 residues long. V lost 6 bases to trimming and J lost 3 bases, with 20 bases between them. CDR1 DFQATT and CDR2 SNEGSKA come from the germline V gene (reference sequence). The CDR3 is CSAEDGGGLDTEAFF. The CDR3 DNA is TGCAGTGCGGAGGATGGAGGGGGGTTAGACACTGAAGCTTTCTTT.

This clonotype was counted at least ten times. The chain links TRBV5-1 to TRBJ2-1, with a tentative D call TRBD1 (6 bases). The CDR3 is 13 amino acids. V was clipped by 4 bases and J by 6 bases, with 11 bases between them. The germline CDR1 and CDR2 sequences are SGHRS and YFSETQ. This CDR3 is CASSPGVVNEQFF. For the CDR3, the DNA is TGCGCCAGCAGCCCAGGGGTGGTCAATGAGCAGTTCTTC.